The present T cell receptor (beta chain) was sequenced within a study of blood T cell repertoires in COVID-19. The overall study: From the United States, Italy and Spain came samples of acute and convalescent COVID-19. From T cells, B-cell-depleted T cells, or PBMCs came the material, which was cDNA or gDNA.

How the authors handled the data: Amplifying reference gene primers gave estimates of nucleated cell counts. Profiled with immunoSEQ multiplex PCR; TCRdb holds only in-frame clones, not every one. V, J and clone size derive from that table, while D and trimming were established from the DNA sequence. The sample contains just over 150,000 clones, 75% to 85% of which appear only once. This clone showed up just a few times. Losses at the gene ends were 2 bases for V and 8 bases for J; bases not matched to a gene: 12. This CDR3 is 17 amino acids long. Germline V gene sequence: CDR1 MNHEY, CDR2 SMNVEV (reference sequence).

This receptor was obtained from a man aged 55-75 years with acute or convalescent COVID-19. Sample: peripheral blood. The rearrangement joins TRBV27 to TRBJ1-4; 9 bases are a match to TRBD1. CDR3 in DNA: TGTGCCAGCAGTTTACGTCTTACCGGGACAGGGAAAGAAAAACTGTTTTTT. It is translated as CASSLRLTGTGKEKLFF.